This passage covers 23 T cell receptor beta chains from one sample sequenced in a study of T cell repertoires in cytomegalovirus infection (dated by TCRdb to 2018 to 2020). The sample's treatment or condition label, in plain terms: in vitro stimulation with specific CMV peptide epitopes to enrich CMV-specific T cells. Reads for this sample came from an Illumina HiSeq 1500. In TCRdb, the public reads were trimmed at Q25 with fastp and aligned with MiXCR, with productive beta chains retained. Records with the same CDR3 protein are collapsed into one entry carrying the most frequent genes and DNA. The sample table shows 700,000 to 900,000 distinct CDR3 sequences, and under 35% are seen once. The leading ten clones occupy around 14% of the sample. These TCRs are of unknown antigen specificity. The specimen comprised cultured CD8+ T cells from PBMCs, sampled from culture after CMV antigen stimulation. The receptors here all came from a human donor in good health (CMV status not recorded). Some clones in this sample may be carry-over from other donors' samples.

This clonotype was picked up a small number of times. The chain carries TRBV4-3 and TRBJ2-2; the D is unclear. Between the trimmed V and J ends, which lost 5 bases and 2 bases, there was a span of 9 bases. CDR1 and CDR2 (germline): LGHNA, YSLEER. The CDR3 runs to 14 residues. CDR3 sequence: CASSDRANTGELFF. CDR3 sequence (DNA): TGCGCCAGCAGCGACCGGGCCAACACCGGGGAGCTGTTTTTT.

This rearrangement joins TRBV7-9 to TRBJ2-1; weak D call: TRBD1 (6 bases). CDR1 and CDR2 (germline): SEHNR, FQNEAQ (reference sequence). V lost 5 bases, J lost 4 bases, and 21 bases lay in between. The CDR3 has 17 amino acids. The CDR3 DNA follows: TGTGCCAGCAGCCTCCCCCAGGGGCCGGGCGGGTACAATGAGCAGTTCTTC. Amino acid sequence: CASSLPQGPGGYNEQFF.

This rearrangement joins TRBV7-9 to TRBJ2-7, with TRBD1 matching 8 bases. The J segment lost 5 bases and the V segment lost 5 bases, leaving 11 bases of the junction unmatched. The germline gives CDR1 SEHNR, CDR2 FQNEAQ (reference sequence). CDR3 size: 15 residues. The CDR3 coding sequence is TGTGCCAGCAGCCCTAGGACAGGGAAACTCGACGAGCAGTACTTC. Protein sequence: CASSPRTGKLDEQYF.

The chain recombines TRBV6-1 with TRBJ2-3; perhaps TRBD1 as D (7 bases). The CDR3 totals 14 residues. The ends were cut back, 8 bases at V and 4 bases at J, with 16 bases in the middle. Per the germline V gene, CDR1 is MNHNS and CDR2 is SASEGT. CDR3 nucleotide sequence: TGTGCCAGCGGCAGGGGGGCCGGGGCAGATACGCAGTATTTT. Amino acid sequence: CASGRGAGADTQYF.

The chain carries TRBV2 and TRBJ1-1, with D unresolved. This CDR3 is built from 14 residues. Trimming left V 6 bases short and J 2 bases short, with 13 bases between. In germline, CDR1 is SNHLY, CDR2 FYNNEI. The chain's CDR3 is CASSALTVNTEAFF. CDR3 nucleotides: TGTGCCAGCAGCGCCCTTACAGTAAACACTGAAGCTTTCTTT.

The V call is TRBV27, the J call TRBJ1-5, with 8 bases fitting TRBD1. The CDR3 contains 14 residues. CDR1 and CDR2 (germline): MNHEY, SMNVEV (reference sequence). The V gene end was trimmed by 7 bases and the J gene end by 3 bases; junction bases not matched to a gene: 5. CDR3 in DNA: TGTGCCAGCAACAGGGGGGGGTACAATCAGCCCCAGCATTTT. Protein: CASNRGGYNQPQHF.

The chain uses TRBV7-6 and TRBJ2-7, with D unclear. CDR1 is SGHVS, CDR2 FNYEAQ, per germline. This CDR3 comprises 13 residues. V shed 4 bases and J shed 5 bases, with 12 bases lying between them. CDR3: CASSSLTADEQYF. In DNA, the CDR3 is TGTGCCAGCAGCTCCCTCACGGCCGACGAGCAGTACTTC.

This clonotype was detected a few times. The chain recombines TRBV28 with TRBJ2-1; D remains unclear. The germline V gene encodes CDR1 MDHEN and CDR2 SYDVKM. The length of the CDR3 is 15 residues. V lost 5 bases to trimming and J lost 6 bases, with 17 bases between them. The CDR3 loop is CASSPPSGARNEQFF. CDR3 nucleotide sequence: TGTGCCAGCAGTCCACCCTCTGGAGCGCGCAATGAGCAGTTCTTC.

This clonotype has a handful of counts. This chain joins TRBV7-9 and TRBJ2-1; weak D call: TRBD2 (6 bases). This CDR3 is built from 13 residues. The germline CDR1 and CDR2 sequences are SEHNR and FQNEAQ (reference sequence). Deletions cut 4 bases from V and 7 bases from J, with 11 bases between. The CDR3 protein is CASSYAGHNEQFF. CDR3 DNA sequence: TGTGCCAGCAGCTACGCGGGGCATAATGAGCAGTTCTTC.

V is TRBV6-1 and J is TRBJ2-3, with D uncertain. Trimming left V 4 bases short and J 1 base short, with 12 bases between. CDR1 and CDR2 (germline): MNHNS, SASEGT. The CDR3 sequence is 15 residues long. The chain's CDR3 is CASSVLGLGTDTQYF. As DNA, the CDR3 is TGTGCCAGCAGTGTTCTGGGGTTGGGCACAGATACGCAGTATTTT.

The V call is TRBV28, the J call TRBJ2-7; perhaps D is TRBD1 or TRBD2 (5 bases each). The germline V gene encodes CDR1 MDHEN and CDR2 SYDVKM. The CDR3 loop spans 14 amino acids. V was clipped by 6 bases and J by 2 bases, with 14 bases between them. CDR3 DNA sequence: TGTGCCAGCAGCCCAACAGTGGGGGCCTACGAGCAGTACGTC. It encodes CASSPTVGAYEQYV.

J is TRBJ2-5 and V is TRBV12-3 or TRBV12-4, with D uncertain. V lost 6 bases, J lost 4 bases, and 12 bases lay in between. This CDR3 has 13 residues. The CDR3, as DNA: TGTGCCAGCAGGCCCGCGGCTGGAGAGACCCAGTACTTC. The encoded protein is CASRPAAGETQYF.

This clonotype was seen a handful of times. V usage is TRBV7-6 and J usage is TRBJ2-3; no clear D. CDR1 and CDR2 (germline): SGHVS, FNYEAQ. The germline V and J ends were trimmed by 2 bases and 4 bases, with 10 bases remaining between them. This CDR3 has 14 residues. CDR3 in DNA: TGTGCCAGCAGCTTATGGACGGACGCAGATACGCAGTATTTT. Translating gives CASSLWTDADTQYF.

This clonotype has at least ten counts. The rearrangement uses TRBV7-6 and TRBJ1-5; D might be TRBD1 (6 bases). The germline CDR1 and CDR2 sequences are SGHVS and FNYEAQ. V was pared by 5 bases and J by 7 bases, with 18 bases between. This CDR3 region has 15 residues. The chain's CDR3 is CASSRMTGSGQPQHF. The CDR3, as DNA: TGTGCCAGCAGCCGGATGACAGGTTCAGGGCAGCCCCAGCATTTT.

This clonotype was counted only a few times. This chain links TRBV6-2 or TRBV6-3 with TRBJ2-7, with 9 bases lining up with TRBD1. After removal of 5 bases from V and 3 bases from J, the junction contained 5 bases not matched to a gene. This CDR3 spans 14 amino acids. CDR1 and CDR2 (germline): MNHEY, SVGEGT. DNA of the CDR3: TGTGCCAGCAGTCCCACAGGGGGCTTCTACGAGCAGTACGTC. As protein: CASSPTGGFYEQYV.

This clonotype was detected ten times or more. The V call is TRBV7-2, the J call TRBJ2-3; 7 positions match TRBD1. The V and J ends lost 1 base and 3 bases, in that order; junction bases with no gene match: 7. The CDR3 is 16 amino acids. Germline V CDR1 and CDR2: SGHTA, FQGNSA. CDR3 sequence: CASSLERQGFTDTQYF. The CDR3 DNA sequence: TGTGCCAGCAGCTTAGAAAGACAGGGCTTTACAGATACGCAGTATTTT.

The J gene is TRBJ1-6, the V gene TRBV19; a possible D gene is TRBD1 (6 bases). CDR1 and CDR2 (germline): LNHDA, SQIVND (reference sequence). The CDR3 is 14 residues long. V lost 1 base, J lost 6 bases, and 7 bases lay in between. This CDR3 is CASSIGTANSPLHF. In DNA form, the CDR3 reads TGTGCCAGTAGTATAGGGACAGCTAATTCACCCCTCCACTTT.

The chain carries TRBV7-9 and TRBJ2-5; unclear D gene. The V gene lost 6 bases and the J gene lost 3 bases, with 17 bases spanning the gap. CDR3 size: 15 residues. Germline V gene sequence: CDR1 SEHNR, CDR2 FQNEAQ (reference sequence). CDR3: CASRPNGRMEETQYF. Written as DNA, the CDR3 is TGTGCCAGCAGGCCCAACGGCAGGATGGAAGAGACCCAGTACTTC. The full variable domain, completed using reference TRBV7-9 and TRBJ2-5, is DTGVSQNPRHKITKRGQNVTFRCDPISEHNRLYWYRQTLGQGPEFLTYFQNEAQLEKSRLLSDRFSAERPKGSFSTLEIQRTEQGDSAMYLCASRPNGRMEETQYFGPGTRLLVL.

V usage is TRBV19 and J usage is TRBJ2-2; 7 bases align to TRBD2. Germline trimming cut 5 bases from V and 7 bases from J; bases unmatched to any gene: 13. The V gene's germline CDR1 is LNHDA and CDR2 SQIVND (reference sequence). CDR3 size: 16 residues. This CDR3 reads CASSSPFSGDSGELFF. CDR3 bases: TGTGCCAGTAGTTCCCCCTTCAGCGGGGATAGCGGGGAGCTGTTTTTT.

This clonotype turned up a few times. The chain recombines TRBV7-9 with TRBJ2-1, with TRBD2 matching 9 bases. This CDR3 contains 18 residues. The trim removed 6 bases at V and 3 bases at J, leaving 15 bases unmatched. CDR1 and CDR2 (germline): SEHNR, FQNEAQ (reference sequence). The DNA for the CDR3 is TGTGCCAGCAGTCTAAGAAACAGAGTAGCGGGGGACTACAATGAGCAGTTCTTC. Translated: CASSLRNRVAGDYNEQFF.

V is TRBV28 and J is TRBJ2-1, with 10 bases fitting TRBD2. With V trimmed by 5 bases and J by 7 bases, 8 bases remained unmatched. CDR1 MDHEN and CDR2 SYDVKM come from the germline V gene. CDR3 size: 15 residues. The CDR3 here is CASSLAGATGNEQFF. For the CDR3, the DNA is TGTGCCAGCAGTCTAGCGGGGGCCACGGGAAATGAGCAGTTCTTC.

The chain links TRBV7-8 to TRBJ1-1, with D tentatively TRBD1 (6 bases). The CDR3 has 15 amino acids. The V end was cut by 4 bases, the J end by 3 bases, with 15 bases between. The germline V gene encodes CDR1 SGHVS and CDR2 FQNEAQ. This CDR3 is CASSSEPGAYTEAFF. DNA for the CDR3: TGTGCCAGCAGCTCCGAACCAGGGGCTTACACTGAAGCTTTCTTT.

In this sample, this clonotype turned up a few times. The V gene is TRBV10-3, the J gene TRBJ2-7, with D tentatively TRBD1 (6 bases). Germline V gives CDR1 ENHRY, CDR2 SYGVKD. V was clipped by 10 bases and J by 4 bases, with 14 bases between them. This CDR3 spans 12 amino acids. The DNA for the CDR3 is TGTGCCACCCAGGGGACCGAATACGAGCAGTACTTC. Translating gives CATQGTEYEQYF.